The entry that follows covers one TCR beta chain sequence. The data are from a study of T cell changes during pregnancy in multiple sclerosis. Sequencing was performed with immunoSEQ multiplex PCR; in TCRdb, only in-frame clones are kept and a portion is missing. The sample consists of some 29,000 clones, roughly 90% of them appearing once. V lost 2 bases to trimming and J lost 4 bases; unmatched junction nucleotides: 10. This CDR3 is 16 amino acids long. Germline lookup yields CDR1 SGHTA and CDR2 FQGNSA. The rearrangement links TRBV7-2 to TRBJ2-7; 8 bases are shared with TRBD1. The sample in question was CD8+ T cells from peripheral blood mononuclear cells, obtained before pregnancy. The TCR originated in a female donor with multiple sclerosis, enrolled in a pregnancy study. CDR3 loop: CASSLSWSDRGYEQYF. The CDR3 DNA sequence: TGTGCCAGCAGCTTAAGTTGGAGTGACAGGGGATACGAGCAGTACTTC.